This T cell receptor (beta chain) was retrieved from a study of T cell responses to AZD1222 COVID-19 vaccine. Whole-study context: Researchers grouped second doses given at about 4 or about 12 weeks into one pool.

A note on this clone: Its matching antigen is unknown.

Germline V gene data show CDR1 as SGHNT and CDR2 as YENEEA. This CDR3 contains 12 residues. Between the trimmed V and J ends, which lost 5 bases and 6 bases, there was a span of 11 bases. Broader study findings: Breadth and depth of Spike-specific TCRs rose after two AZD1222 doses.

Only in-frame clones appear in the TCRdb table, and some are missing; sequencing was by immunoSEQ multiplex PCR. The table includes roughly 100,000 clones, over 75% detected once. The specimen comprised peripheral blood, sampled on day 0 of AZD1222 vaccination. The sequence came from an adult in good health. V and J are TRBV11-3 and TRBJ2-7; D could derive from TRBD1 or TRBD2 (6 bases each). For the CDR3, the DNA is TGTGCCAGCAGCCGCGAGGGGGGCGAGCAGTACTTC. Residues: CASSREGGEQYF.